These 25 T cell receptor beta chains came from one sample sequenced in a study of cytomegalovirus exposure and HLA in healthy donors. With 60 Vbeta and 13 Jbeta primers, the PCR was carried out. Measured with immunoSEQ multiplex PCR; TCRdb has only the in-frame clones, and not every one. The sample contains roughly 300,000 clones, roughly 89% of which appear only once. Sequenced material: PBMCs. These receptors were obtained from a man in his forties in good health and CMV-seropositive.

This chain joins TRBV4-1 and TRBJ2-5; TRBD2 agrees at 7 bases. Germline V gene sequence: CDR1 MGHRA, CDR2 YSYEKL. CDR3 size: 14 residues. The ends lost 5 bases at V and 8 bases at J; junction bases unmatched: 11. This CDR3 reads CASSIESSGTTQYF. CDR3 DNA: TGCGCCAGCAGCATAGAATCCAGCGGGACTACCCAGTACTTC.

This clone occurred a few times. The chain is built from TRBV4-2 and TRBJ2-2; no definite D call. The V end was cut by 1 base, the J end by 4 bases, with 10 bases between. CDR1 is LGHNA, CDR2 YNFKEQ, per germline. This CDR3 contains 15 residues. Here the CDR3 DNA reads TGTGCCAGCAGCCAAGTAGAAGATGGCACCGGGGAGCTGTTTTTT. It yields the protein CASSQVEDGTGELFF.

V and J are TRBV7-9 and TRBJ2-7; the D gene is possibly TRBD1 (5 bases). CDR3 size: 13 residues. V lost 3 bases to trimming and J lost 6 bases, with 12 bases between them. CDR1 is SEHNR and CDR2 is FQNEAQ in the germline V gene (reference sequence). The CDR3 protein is CASSFAQGTEQYF. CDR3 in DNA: TGTGCCAGCAGCTTCGCTCAGGGTACCGAGCAGTACTTC.

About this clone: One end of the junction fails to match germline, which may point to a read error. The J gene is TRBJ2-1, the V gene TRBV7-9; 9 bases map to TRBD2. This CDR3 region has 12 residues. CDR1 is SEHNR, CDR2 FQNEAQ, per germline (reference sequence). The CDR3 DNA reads TGTTCCAGCAGCGGACTAGCGACTGAGCAGTTCTTC. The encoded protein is CSSSGLATEQFF.

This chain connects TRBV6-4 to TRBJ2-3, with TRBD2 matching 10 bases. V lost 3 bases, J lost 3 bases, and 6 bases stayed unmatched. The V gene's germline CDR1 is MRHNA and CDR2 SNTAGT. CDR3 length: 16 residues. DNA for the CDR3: TGTGCCAGCAGTGAGAGAGCGGGAGGGCCTACAGATACGCAGTATTTT. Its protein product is CASSERAGGPTDTQYF.

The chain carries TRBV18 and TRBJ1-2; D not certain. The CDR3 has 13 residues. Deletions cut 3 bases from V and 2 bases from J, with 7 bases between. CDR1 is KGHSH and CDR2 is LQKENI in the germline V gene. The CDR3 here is CASSPDLNYGYTF. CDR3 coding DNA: TGTGCCAGCTCACCTGACTTAAACTATGGCTACACCTTC.

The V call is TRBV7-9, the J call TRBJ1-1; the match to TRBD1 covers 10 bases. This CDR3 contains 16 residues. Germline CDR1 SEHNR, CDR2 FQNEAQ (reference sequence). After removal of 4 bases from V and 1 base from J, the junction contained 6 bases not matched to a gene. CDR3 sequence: CASSSWTGGGNTEAFF. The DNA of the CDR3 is TGTGCCAGCAGCTCTTGGACAGGGGGAGGGAACACTGAAGCTTTCTTT.

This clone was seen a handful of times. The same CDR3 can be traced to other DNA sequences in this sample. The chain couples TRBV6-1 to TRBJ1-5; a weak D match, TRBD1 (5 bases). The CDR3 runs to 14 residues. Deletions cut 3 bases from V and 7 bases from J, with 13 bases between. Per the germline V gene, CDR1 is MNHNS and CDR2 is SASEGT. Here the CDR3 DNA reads TGTGCCAGCAGTGAGGGGCAGGGAGGCCAGCCCCAGCATTTT. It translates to CASSEGQGGQPQHF.

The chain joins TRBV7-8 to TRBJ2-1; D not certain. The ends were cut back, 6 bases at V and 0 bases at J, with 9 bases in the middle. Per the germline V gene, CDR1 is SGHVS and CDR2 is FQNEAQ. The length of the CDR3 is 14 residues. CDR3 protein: CASRTYNSYNEQFF. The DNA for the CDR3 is TGTGCCAGCAGGACATACAACTCCTACAATGAGCAGTTCTTC.

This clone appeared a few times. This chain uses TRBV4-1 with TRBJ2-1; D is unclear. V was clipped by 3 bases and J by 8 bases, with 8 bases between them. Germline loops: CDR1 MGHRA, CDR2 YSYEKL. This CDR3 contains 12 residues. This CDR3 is CASSHPVDEQFF. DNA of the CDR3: TGCGCCAGCAGCCATCCCGTCGATGAGCAGTTCTTC.

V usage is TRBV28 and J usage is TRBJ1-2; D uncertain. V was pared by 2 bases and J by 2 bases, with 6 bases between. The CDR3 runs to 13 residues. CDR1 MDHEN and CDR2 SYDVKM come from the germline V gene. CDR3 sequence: CASSLGVNYGYTF. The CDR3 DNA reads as TGTGCCAGCAGTTTAGGAGTAAACTATGGCTACACCTTC.

The CDR3 nucleotides read TGTGCCAGCAGCTCAGGGGGACAGGGAGACACCGGGGAGCTGTTTTTT. It yields the protein CASSSGGQGDTGELFF. V is TRBV7-3 and J is TRBJ2-2; 9 bases align to TRBD1. CDR1 and CDR2 from the germline V gene are SGHTA and FQGTGA. The trim removed 4 bases at V and 3 bases at J, leaving 6 bases unmatched. The CDR3 is 16 residues long. The whole variable domain, filled in from reference TRBV7-3 and TRBJ2-2, reads GAGVSQTPSNKVTEKGKYVELRCDPISGHTALYWYRQSLGQGPEFLIYFQGTGAADDSGLPNDRFFAVRPEGSVSTLKIQRTERGDSAVYLCASSSGGQGDTGELFFGEGSRLTVL.

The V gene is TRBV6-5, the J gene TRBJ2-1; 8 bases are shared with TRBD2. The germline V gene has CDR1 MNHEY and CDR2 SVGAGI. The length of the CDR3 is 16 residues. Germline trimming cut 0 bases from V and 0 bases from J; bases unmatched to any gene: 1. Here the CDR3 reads CASSYSSGGSYNEQFF. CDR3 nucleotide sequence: TGTGCCAGCAGTTACTCGAGCGGGGGCTCCTACAATGAGCAGTTCTTC.

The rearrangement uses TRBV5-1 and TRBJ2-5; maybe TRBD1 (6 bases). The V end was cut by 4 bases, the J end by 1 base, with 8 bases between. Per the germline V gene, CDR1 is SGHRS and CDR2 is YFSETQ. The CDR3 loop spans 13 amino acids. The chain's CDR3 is CASSQDSQETQYF. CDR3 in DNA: TGCGCCAGCAGCCAGGACAGCCAAGAGACCCAGTACTTC.

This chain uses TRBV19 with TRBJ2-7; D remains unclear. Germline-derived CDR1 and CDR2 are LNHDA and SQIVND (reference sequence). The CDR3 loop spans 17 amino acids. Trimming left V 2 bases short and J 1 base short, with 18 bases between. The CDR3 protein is CASSIRALGHSSYEQYF. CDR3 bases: TGTGCCAGTAGTATACGCGCTTTGGGTCACAGTTCCTACGAGCAGTACTTC.

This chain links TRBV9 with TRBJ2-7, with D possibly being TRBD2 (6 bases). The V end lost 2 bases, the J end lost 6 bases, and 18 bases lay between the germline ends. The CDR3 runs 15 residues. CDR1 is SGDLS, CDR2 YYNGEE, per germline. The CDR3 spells CASSVTPRETAEQYF. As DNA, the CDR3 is TGTGCCAGCAGCGTGACTCCCCGGGAGACTGCCGAGCAGTACTTC.

The CDR3 is CASSIRDYSYEQYF. The CDR3 DNA sequence: TGTGCCAGTAGTATCCGGGACTACTCCTACGAGCAGTACTTC. V gene TRBV19 combines with J gene TRBJ2-7, with 7 nucleotides matching TRBD2. CDR3 size: 14 residues. Per the germline V gene, CDR1 is LNHDA and CDR2 is SQIVND (reference sequence). J gave up 0 bases and V 3 bases, and 2 bases lay outside the gene matches.

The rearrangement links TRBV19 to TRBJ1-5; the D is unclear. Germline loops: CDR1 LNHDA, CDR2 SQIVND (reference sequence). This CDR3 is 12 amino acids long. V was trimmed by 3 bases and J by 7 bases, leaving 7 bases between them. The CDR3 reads CASSISRQPQHF. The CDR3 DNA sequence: TGTGCCAGTAGTATCTCTAGGCAGCCCCAGCATTTT.

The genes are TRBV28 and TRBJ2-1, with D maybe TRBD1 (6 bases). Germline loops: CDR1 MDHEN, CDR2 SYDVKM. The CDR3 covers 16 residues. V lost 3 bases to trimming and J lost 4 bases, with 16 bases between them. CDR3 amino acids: CASSFSGRGLYNEQFF. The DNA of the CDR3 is TGTGCCAGCAGTTTCAGTGGCAGGGGATTGTACAATGAGCAGTTCTTC.

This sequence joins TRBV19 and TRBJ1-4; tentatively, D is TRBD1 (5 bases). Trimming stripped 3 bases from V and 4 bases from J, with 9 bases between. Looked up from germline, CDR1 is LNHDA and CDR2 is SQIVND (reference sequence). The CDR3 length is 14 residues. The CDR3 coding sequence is TGTGCCAGTAGTATCTTGCAGGGTAATGAAAAACTGTTTTTT. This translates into CASSILQGNEKLFF.

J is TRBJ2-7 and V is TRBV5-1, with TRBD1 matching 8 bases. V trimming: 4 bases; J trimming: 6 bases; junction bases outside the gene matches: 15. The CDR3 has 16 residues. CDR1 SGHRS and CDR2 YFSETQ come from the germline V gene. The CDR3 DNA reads TGCGCCAGCAGCCCCAAGGACAGGGAATTGTCTCGCGAGCAGTACTTC. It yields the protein CASSPKDRELSREQYF.

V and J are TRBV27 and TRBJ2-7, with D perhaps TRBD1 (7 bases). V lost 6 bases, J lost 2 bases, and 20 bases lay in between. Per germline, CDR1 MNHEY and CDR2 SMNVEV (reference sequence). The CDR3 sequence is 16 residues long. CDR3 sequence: CASSWEAGQKTYEQYF. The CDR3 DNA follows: TGTGCCAGCAGCTGGGAGGCGGGACAGAAGACCTACGAGCAGTACTTC.

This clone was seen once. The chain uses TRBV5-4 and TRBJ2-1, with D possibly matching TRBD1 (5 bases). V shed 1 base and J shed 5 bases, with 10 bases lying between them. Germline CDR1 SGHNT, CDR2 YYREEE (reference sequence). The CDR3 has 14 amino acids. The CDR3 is CASSLWGSHNEQFF. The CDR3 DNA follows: TGTGCCAGCAGCTTGTGGGGCAGTCACAATGAGCAGTTCTTC.

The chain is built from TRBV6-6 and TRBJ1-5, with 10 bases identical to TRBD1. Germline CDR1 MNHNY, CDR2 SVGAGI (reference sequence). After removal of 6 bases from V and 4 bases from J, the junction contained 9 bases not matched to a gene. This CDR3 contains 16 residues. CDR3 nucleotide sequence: TGTGCCAGCAGGGATCCCGACAGGGGGCAGAATCAGCCCCAGCATTTT. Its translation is CASRDPDRGQNQPQHF.

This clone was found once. The CDR3 nucleotides are TGTGCCAGCAGGATCACAGGATTTAGCAATCAGCCCCAGCATTTT. Translating gives CASRITGFSNQPQHF. The chain carries TRBV2 and TRBJ1-5; possibly TRBD1 for D (5 bases). This CDR3 is 15 amino acids long. The V end was cut by 6 bases, the J end by 0 bases, with 12 bases between. Per the germline V gene, CDR1 is SNHLY and CDR2 is FYNNEI.